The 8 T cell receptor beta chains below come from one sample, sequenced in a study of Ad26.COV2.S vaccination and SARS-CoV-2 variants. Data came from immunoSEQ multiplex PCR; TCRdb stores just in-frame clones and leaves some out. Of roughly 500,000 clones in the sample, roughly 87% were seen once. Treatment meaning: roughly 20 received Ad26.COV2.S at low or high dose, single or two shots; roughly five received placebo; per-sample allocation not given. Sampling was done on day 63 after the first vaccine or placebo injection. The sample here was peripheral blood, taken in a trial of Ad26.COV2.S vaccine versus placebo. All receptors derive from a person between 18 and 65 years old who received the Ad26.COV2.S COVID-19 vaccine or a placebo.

The CDR3 DNA reads TGTGCCAGCAGTTCACTCGACGGCTCTGGAAACACCATATATTTT. The encoded protein is CASSSLDGSGNTIYF. The rearrangement joins TRBV6-2 or TRBV6-3 to TRBJ1-3; D not resolved. Trimming took off 4 bases at V and 0 bases at J, with 10 bases between the two ends. CDR3 size: 15 residues. Germline lookup yields CDR1 MNHEY and CDR2 SVGEGT.

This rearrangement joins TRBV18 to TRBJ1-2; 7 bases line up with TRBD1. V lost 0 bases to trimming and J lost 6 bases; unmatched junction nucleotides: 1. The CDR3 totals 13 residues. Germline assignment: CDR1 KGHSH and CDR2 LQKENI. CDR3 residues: CASSPPTGHGYTF. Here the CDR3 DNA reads TGTGCCAGCTCACCACCGACAGGGCATGGCTACACCTTC.

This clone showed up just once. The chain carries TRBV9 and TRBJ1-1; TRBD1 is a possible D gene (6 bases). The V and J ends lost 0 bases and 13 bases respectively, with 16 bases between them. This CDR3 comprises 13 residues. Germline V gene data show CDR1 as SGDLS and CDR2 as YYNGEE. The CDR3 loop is CASSVGQDSPVFF. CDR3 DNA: TGTGCCAGCAGCGTAGGACAGGATTCTCCTGTTTTCTTT.

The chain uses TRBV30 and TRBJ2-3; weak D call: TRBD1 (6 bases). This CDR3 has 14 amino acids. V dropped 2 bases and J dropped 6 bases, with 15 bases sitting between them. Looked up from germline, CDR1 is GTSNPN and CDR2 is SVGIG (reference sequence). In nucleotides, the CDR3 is TGTGCCTGGAGTTCGACAGGTCCCCCGGATACGCAGTATTTT. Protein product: CAWSSTGPPDTQYF.

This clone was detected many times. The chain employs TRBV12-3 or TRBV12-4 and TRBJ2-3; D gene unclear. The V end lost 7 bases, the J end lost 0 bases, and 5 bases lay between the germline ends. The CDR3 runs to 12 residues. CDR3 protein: CASTPSTDTQYF. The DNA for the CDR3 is TGTGCCAGCACCCCTAGCACAGATACGCAGTATTTT.

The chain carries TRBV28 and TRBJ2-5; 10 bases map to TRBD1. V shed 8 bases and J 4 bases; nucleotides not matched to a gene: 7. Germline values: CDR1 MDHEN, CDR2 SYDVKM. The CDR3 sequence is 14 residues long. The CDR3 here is CASARDRGGETQYF. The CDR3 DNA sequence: TGTGCCAGCGCCCGGGACAGGGGAGGAGAGACCCAGTACTTC.

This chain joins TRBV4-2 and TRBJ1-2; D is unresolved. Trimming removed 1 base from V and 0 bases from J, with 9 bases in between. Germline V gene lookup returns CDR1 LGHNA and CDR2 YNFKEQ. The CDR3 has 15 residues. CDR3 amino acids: CASSQGRLANYGYTF. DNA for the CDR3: TGTGCCAGCAGCCAAGGTCGGCTAGCTAACTATGGCTACACCTTC.

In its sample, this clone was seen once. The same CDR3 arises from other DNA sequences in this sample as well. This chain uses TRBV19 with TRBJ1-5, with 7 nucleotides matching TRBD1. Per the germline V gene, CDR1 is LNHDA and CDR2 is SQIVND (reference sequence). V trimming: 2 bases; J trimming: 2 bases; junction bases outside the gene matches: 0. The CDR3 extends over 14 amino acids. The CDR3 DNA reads TGTGCCAGTAGTATACAGGGGGGCAATCAGCCCCAGCATTTT. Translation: CASSIQGGNQPQHF.